This passage covers 15 T cell receptor beta chains from one sample sequenced in a study of read filtering for tumor transcriptome and immune sequencing. From approximately 430 ng of RNA, a library with molecular barcoded alpha/delta and beta/gamma adaptors was made. TCRdb processed the reads anew with MiXCR; each CDR3 protein has one entry. The sample carries around 65,000 distinct CDR3 sequences, around 19% recorded once. Sequencing input: a population of CD138-negative cells sorted from bone marrow. The receptors were sampled from a donor older than 35 with multiple myeloma.

This clonotype was detected many times. The V gene is TRBV5-1, the J gene TRBJ2-1, with D hard to call. V gave up 0 bases and J gave up 7 bases, with 11 bases separating them. Looked up from germline, CDR1 is SGHRS and CDR2 is YFSETQ. CDR3 length: 14 residues. The CDR3 DNA sequence: TGCGCCAGCAGCTTGGCTTGGGTTGGAAATGAGCAGTTCTTC. Translated: CASSLAWVGNEQFF.

This clonotype was recorded at least ten times. The chain recombines TRBV10-3 with TRBJ2-2; 8 bases match TRBD2. There are 18 residues in the CDR3. With 3 bases clipped from V and 0 bases from J, the junction kept 9 bases outside the gene matches. The germline V gene has CDR1 ENHRY and CDR2 SYGVKD. The CDR3, as DNA: TGTGCCATCAGTGATGAGACTAGCGCCCGCCCGAACACCGGGGAGCTGTTTTTT. Its translation: CAISDETSARPNTGELFF.

About this clonotype: A much larger clone differs from this one at a single base, so this may be a read error. The chain carries TRBV20-1 and TRBJ2-1; the D gene could be TRBD1 or TRBD2 (7 bases each). CDR1 DFQATT and CDR2 SNEGSKA come from the germline V gene (reference sequence). The germline V and J ends were trimmed by 1 base and 0 bases, with 19 bases remaining between them. The length of the CDR3 is 18 residues. The CDR3 DNA reads as TGCAGTGCTAGAGGGCCAGGGGGGGATTTGAGCTCCTACAATGAGCAGTTCTTC. Amino acids: CSARGPGGDLSSYNEQFF.

Only a few counts were recorded for this clonotype. This chain joins TRBV20-1 and TRBJ1-3; D is uncertain. V was pared by 3 bases and J by 0 bases, with 9 bases between. This CDR3 spans 14 amino acids. CDR1 is DFQATT, CDR2 SNEGSKA, per germline (reference sequence). Written as DNA, the CDR3 is TGCAGTGCTAGGAACGTGAACTCTGGAAACACCATATATTTT. It translates to CSARNVNSGNTIYF.

The genes are TRBV28 and TRBJ1-2; possible D gene TRBD1, 5 bases. The CDR3 consists of 15 residues. The V end lost 3 bases, the J end lost 8 bases, and 19 bases lay between the germline ends. Germline assignment: CDR1 MDHEN and CDR2 SYDVKM. CDR3 nucleotide sequence: TGTGCCAGCAGTTTCATGCAGTCGGCGGGGGGAGGCTACACCTTC. Amino acid sequence: CASSFMQSAGGGYTF.

As to this clonotype: A single base separates this from a much larger clone, so it may be a read error. The genes are TRBV12-3 or TRBV12-4 and TRBJ2-7, with TRBD1 matching over 8 bases. The CDR3 is 14 residues long. In DNA form, the CDR3 reads TGTGTCAGCAGTCTCCTGGACAGGGAGCACGAGCAGTACTTC. This sequence encodes CVSSLLDREHEQYF.

As concerns this clonotype: It differs at one base from a far larger clone, so likely a read error. The CDR3 does not close with the conserved phenylalanine or tryptophan, likely indicating a read error. The chain employs TRBV7-8 and TRBJ2-1; D not certain. The CDR3 sequence is 15 residues long. The V gene's germline CDR1 is SGHVS and CDR2 FQNEAQ. Trimming pared 0 bases from V and 1 base from J, leaving 7 bases between. CDR3 coding DNA: TGTGCCAGCAGCTTAGCCTACGGTTCCTACAATGAGCAGTTCTTA. Translation gives CASSLAYGSYNEQFL.

This clonotype was counted ten times or more. This chain joins TRBV20-1 and TRBJ1-5; D remains ambiguous. Germline V lookup: CDR1 DFQATT, CDR2 SNEGSKA (reference sequence). The V end lost 0 bases, the J end lost 2 bases, and 5 bases lay between the germline ends. This CDR3 has 13 amino acids. CDR3 residues: CSARDRGNQPQHF. The CDR3 DNA reads TGCAGTGCTAGAGATAGGGGCAATCAGCCCCAGCATTTT.

With respect to this clonotype: One end of the junction varies from germline; a read error may be responsible. The rearrangement uses TRBV6-2 or TRBV6-3 and TRBJ1-1; D is ambiguous. This CDR3 region has 15 residues. CDR1 MNHEY and CDR2 SVGEGT come from the germline V gene. The DNA for the CDR3 is TGTGCCAGCAGTTACTCGATGGCGCTGAACACTGTAGCTTTCTTT. Amino acids: CASSYSMALNTVAFF.

This clonotype appeared many times. The chain links TRBV20-1 to TRBJ2-5; a possible D gene is TRBD1 (6 bases). V was pared by 3 bases and J by 4 bases, with 18 bases between. Germline assignment: CDR1 DFQATT and CDR2 SNEGSKA (reference sequence). The length of the CDR3 is 15 residues. In nucleotides, the CDR3 is TGCAGTGCTAGTCGAGAGCAGGGGTTTAGAGAGACCCAGTACTTC. Encoded protein: CSASREQGFRETQYF.

To note about this clonotype: At one of its ends the junction is not consistent with the germline gene, which may arise from a read error. J is TRBJ2-7 and V is TRBV19; 7 bases match TRBD2. This CDR3 comprises 15 residues. From germline, CDR1 is LNHDA and CDR2 SQIVND (reference sequence). CDR3 residues: CASSSLAARTYEQYF. For the CDR3, the DNA is TGTGCCAGCAGTAGTCTAGCGGCGAGAACCTACGAGCAGTACTTC.

About this clonotype itself: A far larger clone is one base from this, pointing to a likely read error. The chain joins TRBV5-1 to TRBJ2-1; 9 bases are shared with TRBD2. The germline V gene encodes CDR1 SGHRS and CDR2 YFSETQ. The CDR3 is 14 residues long. CDR3: CASSLAGVGDEQFF. CDR3 in DNA: TGTGCCAGCAGCTTAGCGGGAGTCGGTGATGAGCAGTTCTTC.

The chain uses TRBV6-2 or TRBV6-3 and TRBJ1-5; 8 nucleotides align to TRBD1. The trim removed 2 bases at V and 5 bases at J, leaving 2 bases unmatched. The CDR3 length is 14 residues. Germline V CDR1 and CDR2: MNHEY, SVGEGT. The CDR3 DNA follows: TGTGCCAGCAGTTACGACAGGGGTCATCAGCCCCAGCATTTT. Protein sequence: CASSYDRGHQPQHF.

As for this clonotype: This may arise from a read error, as a much more abundant clone is one base away. V and J are TRBV29-1 and TRBJ1-5; TRBD1 might be the D (5 bases). Per germline, CDR1 SQVTM and CDR2 ANQGSEA. CDR3 size: 13 residues. CDR3 protein: CSVDQGPNQPKHF. The DNA of the CDR3 is TGCAGCGTTGACCAGGGCCCGAATCAGCCCAAGCATTTT.

The table lists this clonotype with a few counts. A read error may explain this, as a much larger clone is one base away. V gene TRBV29-1 combines with J gene TRBJ2-3, with D perhaps TRBD2 (5 bases). Germline V CDR1 and CDR2: SQVTM, ANQGSEA. The V gene lost 7 bases and the J gene lost 0 bases, with 17 bases spanning the gap. The CDR3 spans 15 residues. The CDR3 reads CSATRREISTDTQYF. The CDR3 DNA sequence: TGCAGCGCCACCCGACGGGAAATTAGCACAGATACGCAGTATTTT.